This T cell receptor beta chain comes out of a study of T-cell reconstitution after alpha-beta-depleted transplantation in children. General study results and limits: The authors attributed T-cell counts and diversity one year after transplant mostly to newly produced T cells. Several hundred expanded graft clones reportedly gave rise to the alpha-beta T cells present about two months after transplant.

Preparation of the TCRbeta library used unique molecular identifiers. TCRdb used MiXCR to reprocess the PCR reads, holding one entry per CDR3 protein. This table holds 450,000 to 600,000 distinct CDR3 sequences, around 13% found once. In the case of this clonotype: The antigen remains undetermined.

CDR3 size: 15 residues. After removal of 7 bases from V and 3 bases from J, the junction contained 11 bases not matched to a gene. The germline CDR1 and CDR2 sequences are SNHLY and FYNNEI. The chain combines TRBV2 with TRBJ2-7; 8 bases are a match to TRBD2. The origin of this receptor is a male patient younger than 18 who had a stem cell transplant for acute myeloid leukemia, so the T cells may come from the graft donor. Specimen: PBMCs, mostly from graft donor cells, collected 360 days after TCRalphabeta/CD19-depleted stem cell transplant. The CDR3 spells CASIPVLAAIYEQYF. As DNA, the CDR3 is TGTGCCAGCATCCCGGTACTAGCGGCTATCTACGAGCAGTACTTC.